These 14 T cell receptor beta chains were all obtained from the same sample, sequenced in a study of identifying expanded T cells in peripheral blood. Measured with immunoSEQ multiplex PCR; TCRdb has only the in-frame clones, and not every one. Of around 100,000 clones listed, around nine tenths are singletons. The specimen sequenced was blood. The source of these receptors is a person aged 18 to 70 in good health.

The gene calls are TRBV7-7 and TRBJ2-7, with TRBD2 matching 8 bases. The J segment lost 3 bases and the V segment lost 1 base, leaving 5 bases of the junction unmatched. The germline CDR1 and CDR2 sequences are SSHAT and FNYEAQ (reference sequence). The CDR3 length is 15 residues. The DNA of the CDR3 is TGTGCCAGCAGCTTAGGTCCAGCGGGGGACTACGAGCAGTACTTC. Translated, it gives CASSLGPAGDYEQYF.

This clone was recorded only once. Here the CDR3 reads CASSSGKGQGFTDTQYF. As DNA, the CDR3 is TGTGCCAGCAGCTCAGGAAAGGGACAGGGTTTCACAGATACGCAGTATTTT. The rearrangement uses TRBV9 and TRBJ2-3; 9 bases fit TRBD1. The V gene's germline CDR1 is SGDLS and CDR2 YYNGEE. Losses at the gene ends were 4 bases for V and 2 bases for J; bases not matched to a gene: 11. The CDR3 length is 17 residues.

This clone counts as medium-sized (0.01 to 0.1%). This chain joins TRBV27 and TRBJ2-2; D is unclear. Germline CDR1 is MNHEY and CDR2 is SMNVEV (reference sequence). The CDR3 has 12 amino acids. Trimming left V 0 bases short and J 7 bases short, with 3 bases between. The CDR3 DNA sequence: TGTGCCAGCAGTTTATCAGTCGGGGAGCTGTTTTTT. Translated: CASSLSVGELFF.

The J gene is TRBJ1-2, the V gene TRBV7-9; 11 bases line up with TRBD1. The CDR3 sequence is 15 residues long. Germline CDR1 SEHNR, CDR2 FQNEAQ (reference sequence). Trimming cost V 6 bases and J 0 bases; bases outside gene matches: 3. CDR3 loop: CASRAGQGANYGYTF. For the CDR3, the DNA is TGTGCCAGCAGGGCGGGACAGGGGGCTAACTATGGCTACACCTTC.

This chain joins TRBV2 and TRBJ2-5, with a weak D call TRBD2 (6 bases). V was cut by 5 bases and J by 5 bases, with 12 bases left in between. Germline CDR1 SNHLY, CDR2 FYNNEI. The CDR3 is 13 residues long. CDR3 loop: CASSIGGTETQYF. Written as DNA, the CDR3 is TGTGCCAGCAGTATCGGGGGTACGGAGACCCAGTACTTC.

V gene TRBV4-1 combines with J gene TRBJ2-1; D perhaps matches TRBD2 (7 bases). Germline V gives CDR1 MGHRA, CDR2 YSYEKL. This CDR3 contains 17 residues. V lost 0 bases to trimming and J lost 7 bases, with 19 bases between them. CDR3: CASSQEFRGGVVNEQFF. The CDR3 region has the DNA TGCGCCAGCAGCCAAGAATTTAGGGGGGGCGTGGTGAATGAGCAGTTCTTC.

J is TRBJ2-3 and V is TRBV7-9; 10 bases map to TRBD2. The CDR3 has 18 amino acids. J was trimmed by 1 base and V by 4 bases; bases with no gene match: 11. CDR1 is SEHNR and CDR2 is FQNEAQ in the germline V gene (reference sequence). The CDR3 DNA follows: TGTGCCAGCAGCTCTCCATCTAGGCTAGCGGGGGGCACAGATACGCAGTATTTT. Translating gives CASSSPSRLAGGTDTQYF.

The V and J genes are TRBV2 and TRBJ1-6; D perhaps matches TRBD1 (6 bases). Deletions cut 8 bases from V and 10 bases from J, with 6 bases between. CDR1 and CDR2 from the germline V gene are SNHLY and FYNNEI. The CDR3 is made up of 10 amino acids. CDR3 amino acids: CASGGSPLHF. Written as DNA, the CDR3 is TGTGCCAGCGGGGGCTCACCCCTCCACTTT.

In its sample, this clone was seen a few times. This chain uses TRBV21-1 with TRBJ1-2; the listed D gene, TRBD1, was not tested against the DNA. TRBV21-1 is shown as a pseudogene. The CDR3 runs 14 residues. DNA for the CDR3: TGTGCCAGCAGCGACGACAGGGGCCCCCATGGCTACACCTTC. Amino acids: CASSDDRGPHGYTF.

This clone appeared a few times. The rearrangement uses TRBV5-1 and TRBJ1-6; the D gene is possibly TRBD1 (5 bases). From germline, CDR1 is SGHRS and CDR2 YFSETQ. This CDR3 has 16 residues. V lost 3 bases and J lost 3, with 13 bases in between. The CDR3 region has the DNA TGCGCCAGCAGCTCCGCGTTGGGGGGCTATAATTCACCCCTCCACTTT. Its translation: CASSSALGGYNSPLHF.

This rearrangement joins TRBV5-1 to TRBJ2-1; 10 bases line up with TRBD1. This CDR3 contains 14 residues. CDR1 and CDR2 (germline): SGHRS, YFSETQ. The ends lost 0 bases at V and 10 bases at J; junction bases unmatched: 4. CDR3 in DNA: TGCGCCAGCAGCTTGGGACAGGGGGCATGGGAGCAGTTCTTC. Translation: CASSLGQGAWEQFF.

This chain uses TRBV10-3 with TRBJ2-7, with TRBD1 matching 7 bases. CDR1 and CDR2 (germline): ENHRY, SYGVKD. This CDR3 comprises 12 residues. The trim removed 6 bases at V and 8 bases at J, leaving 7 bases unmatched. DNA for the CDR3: TGTGCCATCAGCTACGACAGGGATCAGCAGTACTTC. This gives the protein CAISYDRDQQYF.

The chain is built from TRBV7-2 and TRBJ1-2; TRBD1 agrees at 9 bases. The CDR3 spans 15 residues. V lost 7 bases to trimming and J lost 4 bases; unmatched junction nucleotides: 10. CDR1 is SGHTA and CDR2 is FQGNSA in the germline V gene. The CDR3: CASTPWGQGSYGYTF. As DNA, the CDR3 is TGTGCCAGCACCCCATGGGGACAGGGAAGCTATGGCTACACCTTC.

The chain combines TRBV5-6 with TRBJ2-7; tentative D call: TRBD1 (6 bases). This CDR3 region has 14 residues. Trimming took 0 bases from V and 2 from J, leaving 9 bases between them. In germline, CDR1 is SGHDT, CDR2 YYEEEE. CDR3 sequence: CASSLGGDTYEQYF. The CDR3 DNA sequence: TGTGCCAGCAGCTTGGGTGGGGACACCTACGAGCAGTACTTC.